What follows are 12 T cell receptor beta chains derived from one specimen sequenced in a study of metastatic and nonmetastatic thyroid tumors. Every patient underwent thyroid surgery untreated. TCRdb redid the clone calls on the PCR reads using MiXCR. The sample shows about 31,000 clones, roughly 19% of them seen only once. The sample was blood. All receptors come from a female donor with papillary thyroid cancer or a benign thyroid nodule (not recorded which). Some clones in this sample may be carry-over from other donors' samples.

This clone was seen at least ten times. This rearrangement joins TRBV6-4 to TRBJ2-5; weak D call: TRBD1 (7 bases). Per the germline V gene, CDR1 is MRHNA and CDR2 is SNTAGT. V lost 3 bases, J lost 1 base, and 15 bases lay in between. The CDR3 is made up of 16 amino acids. CDR3 in amino acids: CASSETPGGTQETQYF. CDR3 nucleotides: TGTGCCAGCAGTGAGACCCCAGGGGGGACCCAAGAGACCCAGTACTTC.

This clone was observed many times. The J gene is TRBJ2-7, the V gene TRBV6-2 or TRBV6-3; the D gene could be TRBD1 or TRBD2 (5 bases each). Per the germline V gene, CDR1 is MNHEY and CDR2 is SVGEGT. Trimming stripped 7 bases from V and 1 base from J, with 11 bases between. The CDR3 sequence is 13 residues long. The CDR3 loop reads CASIRDPSYEQYF. DNA of the CDR3: TGTGCCAGCATCCGGGACCCATCCTACGAGCAGTACTTC.

Many counts were recorded for this clone. The chain joins TRBV11-2 to TRBJ1-1, with D perhaps TRBD1 (6 bases). The CDR3 spans 14 residues. Per the germline V gene, CDR1 is SGHAT and CDR2 is FQNNGV. V was pared by 5 bases and J by 1 base, with 11 bases between. CDR3 sequence (DNA): TGTGCCAGCAGCCCGGACAGAAAGAACACTGAAGCTTTCTTT. Its translation is CASSPDRKNTEAFF.

This clone was counted ten times or more. V is TRBV9 and J is TRBJ1-4; D may be TRBD1 (5 bases). The CDR3 covers 14 residues. Trimming stripped 3 bases from V and 7 bases from J, with 13 bases between. The germline CDR1 and CDR2 sequences are SGDLS and YYNGEE. The CDR3: CASSAPGQVEKLFF. DNA for the CDR3: TGTGCCAGCAGCGCCCCAGGGCAGGTTGAAAAACTGTTTTTT.

The chain uses TRBV28 and TRBJ1-2; 8 bases fit TRBD1. CDR1 is MDHEN and CDR2 is SYDVKM in the germline V gene. V was clipped by 6 bases and J by 0 bases; unmatched bases: 6. The CDR3 covers 15 residues. CDR3 sequence: CASSFGTGSNYGYTF. CDR3 nucleotides: TGTGCCAGCAGCTTCGGGACAGGTTCTAACTATGGCTACACCTTC.

The chain couples TRBV20-1 to TRBJ2-3; 7 nucleotides agree with TRBD2. J was trimmed by 0 bases and V by 0 bases; bases with no gene match: 3. There are 15 residues in the CDR3. Germline CDR1 reads DFQATT; CDR2 reads SNEGSKA (reference sequence). This chain's CDR3 is CSARENSGSTDTQYF. The CDR3 DNA reads as TGCAGTGCTAGAGAGAATAGCGGGAGCACAGATACGCAGTATTTT.

This clone was found a few times. This chain joins TRBV6-1 and TRBJ1-6; D call uncertain. V was pared by 3 bases and J by 6 bases, with 9 bases between. Germline CDR1 is MNHNS and CDR2 is SASEGT. The length of the CDR3 is 14 residues. For the CDR3, the DNA is TGTGCCAGCAGTGACAGGCGGACTAATTCACCCCTCCACTTT. Translation gives CASSDRRTNSPLHF.

This clone was counted at least ten times. The chain employs TRBV4-1 and TRBJ1-6; D is undetermined. Germline loops: CDR1 MGHRA, CDR2 YSYEKL. The CDR3 runs to 15 residues. Trimming cost V 3 bases and J 5 bases, with 11 bases left between them. The CDR3 DNA sequence: TGCGCCAGCAGCCACCCCCCGGGGAATAATTCACCCCTCCACTTT. Its protein is CASSHPPGNNSPLHF.

This clone occurred many times. The chain carries TRBV2 and TRBJ2-5; no firm D call. There are 12 residues in the CDR3. V gave up 8 bases and J gave up 3 bases, with 10 bases separating them. CDR1 is SNHLY, CDR2 FYNNEI, per germline. CDR3 region: CASSSPKETQYF. The CDR3 nucleotides read TGTGCCAGCTCTTCCCCAAAAGAGACCCAGTACTTC.

This clone was found a few times. A much more abundant neighbour one base away suggests this may be a read error. Additional DNA sequences in this sample encode the identical CDR3. V usage is TRBV5-1 and J usage is TRBJ2-5, with a possible D match to TRBD2 (6 bases). The CDR3 is 15 residues long. Germline V gene sequence: CDR1 SGHRS, CDR2 YFSETQ. For the CDR3, the DNA is TGCGCCAGCAGCTCGGGACTTGGGTACCAGGAGACCCAGTACTTC. Its translation is CASSSGLGYQETQYF.

This clone has a count of ten or more. The genes are TRBV4-1 and TRBJ1-4; a possible D gene is TRBD1 (6 bases). This CDR3 comprises 13 residues. CDR1 and CDR2 (germline): MGHRA, YSYEKL. V lost 6 bases, J lost 5 bases, and 10 bases lay in between. CDR3 nucleotides: TGCGCCAGCAGTACAACAGGGAATGAAAAACTGTTTTTT. This encodes CASSTTGNEKLFF.

This clone showed up just a few times. This chain joins TRBV12-3 or TRBV12-4 and TRBJ2-5; maybe TRBD1 (6 bases). CDR3 length: 15 amino acids. V was pared by 3 bases and J by 5 bases, with 16 bases between. The CDR3 reads CASSLGAGPWETQYF. The CDR3 nucleotides are TGTGCCAGCAGTTTGGGGGCAGGGCCATGGGAGACCCAGTACTTC.